Listed below are T cell receptor beta chains from one sample, sequenced in a study of cytomegalovirus exposure and HLA in healthy donors. Method: immunoSEQ multiplex PCR; TCRdb's copy keeps in-frame clones and lacks some. The repertoire holds 200,000 or so clones, with over 60% as singletons. Source material: PBMCs. The source is a woman younger than 45 in good health and CMV-seropositive. Each CDR3 is given with its conserved first and last residue. D genes are given only for firm matches. The size of a clone is reported for some rows only, either as once, few or many, or as a class for expanded clones.

d_gene,abundance,j_gene,v_gene,CDR3nt,CDR3aa
TRBD1,NA,TRBJ2-5,TRBV10-3,TGTGCCATCAGTGAGTCGACAGGGGGCCAAAAGACCCAGTACTTC,CAISESTGGQKTQYF
TRBD1,NA,TRBJ1-2,TRBV2,TGTGCCAGTAGGAGGGACAGGGCGGGAGATGGCTACACCTTC,CASRRDRAGDGYTF
TRBD2,NA,TRBJ2-5,TRBV2,TGTGCCAGCAGTGAAGCGGCGGGGGGGCAAGAGACCCAGTACTTC,CASSEAAGGQETQYF
NA,NA,TRBJ1-2,TRBV6-1,TGTGCCAGCAGTGAGCGGGGCCCCTATGGCTACACCTTC,CASSERGPYGYTF
TRBD1,NA,TRBJ2-3,TRBV5-1,TGCGCCAGCAGGATTCGGGACAGGAGCACAGATACGCAGTATTTT,CASRIRDRSTDTQYF
TRBD1,NA,TRBJ2-1,TRBV11-1,TGTGCCAGCAGCGGACCTGACAGGGGATTCAGCAATGAGCAGTTCTTC,CASSGPDRGFSNEQFF
NA,NA,TRBJ1-1,TRBV11-3,TGTGCCAGCAGCTTAACAGGGTTGGCTGAAGCTTTCTTT,CASSLTGLAEAFF
TRBD1,NA,TRBJ2-7,TRBV7-2,TGTGCCAGCAGCCTCGGACAGGCTATTTCCTACGAGCAGTACTTC,CASSLGQAISYEQYF
TRBD1,once,TRBJ1-4,TRBV5-6,TGTGCCAGCAGCTTAGGGGGCCTTGGTGAAAAACTGTTTTTT,CASSLGGLGEKLFF
NA,NA,TRBJ2-5,TRBV5-6,TGTGCCAGCAGCTTCTTAGGAGGTTCAAGAGAGACCCAGTACTTC,CASSFLGGSRETQYF
NA,once,TRBJ2-5,TRBV28,TGTGCCAGCAGTTCCGACAGTACCGTTTTCGGACAAGAGACCCAGTACTTC,CASSSDSTVFGQETQYF
TRBD2,NA,TRBJ2-7,TRBV15,TGTGCCACCAGCACCAGGACTAGCGGGAACCCGGGCTCCTACGAGCAGTACTTC,CATSTRTSGNPGSYEQYF
NA,NA,TRBJ1-5,TRBV6-5,TGTGCCAGCAGCCGCAGGGCCAATAGCAATCAGCCCCAGCATTTT,CASSRRANSNQPQHF